The 14 T cell receptor beta chains given below trace back to one sample, sequenced in a study of cytomegalovirus exposure and HLA in healthy donors. PCR amplification relied on 60 Vbeta primers (plus 13 Jbeta primers). TCRdb's copy holds only in-frame clones and misses some; the assay was immunoSEQ multiplex PCR. The profile shows fewer than 120,000 clones, approximately 84% of them singletons. The specimen was PBMCs. Source of these receptors: a man aged 35 to 55 in good health and CMV-seronegative.

The V and J genes are TRBV6-5 and TRBJ2-7; 9 bases line up with TRBD1. With 0 bases clipped from V and 3 bases from J, the junction kept 6 bases outside the gene matches. The CDR3 has 16 amino acids. Per germline, CDR1 MNHEY and CDR2 SVGAGI. The DNA of the CDR3 is TGTGCCAGCAGTTACTCGTTGCGGACAGGGGTCTACGAGCAGTACTTC. It is translated as CASSYSLRTGVYEQYF.

This chain connects TRBV5-1 to TRBJ2-2; 9 nucleotides match TRBD1. V trimming: 3 bases; J trimming: 6 bases; junction bases outside the gene matches: 6. The CDR3 is 15 residues long. The V gene's germline CDR1 is SGHRS and CDR2 YFSETQ. The CDR3 is CASSSGTGSAGELFF. DNA for the CDR3: TGCGCCAGCAGCTCCGGGACAGGGTCGGCCGGGGAGCTGTTTTTT.

The chain combines TRBV14 with TRBJ1-3; D gene unclear. Germline CDR1 SGHDN, CDR2 FVKESK. Trimming removed 3 bases from V and 1 base from J, with 10 bases in between. This CDR3 contains 15 residues. The CDR3 spells CASSQLGLSGNTIYF. In DNA form, the CDR3 reads TGTGCCAGCAGCCAGTTAGGACTTTCTGGAAACACCATATATTTT.

The genes are TRBV6-5 and TRBJ1-5, with 9 bases fitting TRBD1. V dropped 5 bases and J dropped 6; count of bases not matched to a gene: 8. Germline assignment: CDR1 MNHEY and CDR2 SVGAGI. The CDR3 has 15 amino acids. CDR3 loop: CASSGGQGIRQPQHF. In nucleotides, the CDR3 is TGTGCCAGCAGTGGAGGACAGGGGATCCGTCAGCCCCAGCATTTT.

On this clone itself: Because it lacks the conserved phenylalanine or tryptophan at the end, this CDR3 is likely a read error. CDR3 sequence reads: CAWSVLGDRGNYGYTS. The CDR3 nucleotides are TGTGCCTGGAGTGTACTAGGGGACAGGGGAAACTATGGCTACACCTCC. The chain couples TRBV30 to TRBJ1-2, with 10 positions matching TRBD1. With V trimmed by 0 bases and J by 2 bases, 6 bases remained unmatched. The CDR3 has 16 amino acids. Germline CDR1 is GTSNPN and CDR2 is SVGIG (reference sequence).

V and J are TRBV6-4 and TRBJ1-1, with 8 bases fitting TRBD1. V trimming: 5 bases; J trimming: 1 base; junction bases outside the gene matches: 15. This CDR3 is built from 18 residues. Germline V lookup: CDR1 MRHNA, CDR2 SNTAGT. The CDR3 here is CASSLHSRDRLPNTEAFF. The DNA of the CDR3 is TGTGCCAGCAGTCTGCATAGCCGGGACAGGCTACCGAACACTGAAGCTTTCTTT.

This chain connects TRBV19 to TRBJ1-1, with TRBD1 matching over 7 bases. J gave up 3 bases and V 3 bases, and 7 bases lay outside the gene matches. CDR3 size: 15 residues. The germline V gene encodes CDR1 LNHDA and CDR2 SQIVND (reference sequence). The CDR3, as DNA: TGTGCCAGTAGTATTCAACTGAGGGGGCACACTGAAGCTTTCTTT. Translation: CASSIQLRGHTEAFF.

This chain uses TRBV5-1 with TRBJ2-7; the D is unclear. Germline assignment: CDR1 SGHRS and CDR2 YFSETQ. Trimming removed 0 bases from V and 5 bases from J, with 6 bases in between. The CDR3 is 12 amino acids. CDR3 sequence reads: CASSLGYNEQYF. The CDR3 bases are TGCGCCAGCAGCTTGGGATACAACGAGCAGTACTTC.

The chain recombines TRBV9 with TRBJ2-7; 9 bases are a match to TRBD1. The CDR3 is 14 amino acids. Germline-derived CDR1 and CDR2 are SGDLS and YYNGEE. The trim removed 7 bases at V and 2 bases at J, leaving 7 bases unmatched. The CDR3 here is CASRDRDLPYEQYF. The DNA of the CDR3 is TGTGCCAGCCGGGACAGGGACCTCCCCTACGAGCAGTACTTC.

The chain uses TRBV6-5 and TRBJ1-1, with D uncertain. The CDR3 totals 16 residues. In germline, CDR1 is MNHEY, CDR2 SVGAGI. The V gene lost 2 bases and the J gene lost 0 bases, with 13 bases spanning the gap. The CDR3 DNA is TGTGCCAGCAGTTACGGCGGCAGTTTCATGAACACTGAAGCTTTCTTT. Translated, it gives CASSYGGSFMNTEAFF.

The rearrangement uses TRBV15 and TRBJ2-2; D is undetermined. Trimming cost V 2 bases and J 5 bases, with 9 bases left between them. CDR1 and CDR2 from the germline V gene are LNHNV and YYDKDF (reference sequence). This CDR3 spans 14 amino acids. CDR3 protein: CATSRTEETGELFF. CDR3 coding DNA: TGTGCCACCAGCAGAACCGAGGAGACCGGGGAGCTGTTTTTT. Based on the CDR3 plus reference TRBV15 and TRBJ2-2, the full variable domain is DAMVIQNPRYQVTQFGKPVTLSCSQTLNHNVMYWYQQKSSQAPKLLFHYYDKDFNNEADTPDNFQSRRPNTSFCFLDIRSPGLGDTAMYLCATSRTEETGELFFGEGSRLTVL.

The chain is built from TRBV10-3 and TRBJ1-5; possible D gene TRBD1, 5 bases. The CDR3 runs to 15 residues. V was shortened by 5 bases and J by 7 bases, with 18 bases between the two germline ends. The germline V gene encodes CDR1 ENHRY and CDR2 SYGVKD. CDR3 nucleotides: TGTGCCATCAGTACGACGGGGGAGGGGAAACAGCCCCAGCATTTT. As protein: CAISTTGEGKQPQHF.

This chain connects TRBV6-5 to TRBJ1-3; D is uncertain. Per the germline V gene, CDR1 is MNHEY and CDR2 is SVGAGI. V was clipped by 7 bases and J by 0 bases, with 7 bases between them. This CDR3 is 13 amino acids long. This CDR3 is CASTFSSGNTIYF. Here the CDR3 DNA reads TGTGCCAGCACCTTTTCCTCTGGAAACACCATATATTTT.

The V call is TRBV5-4, the J call TRBJ2-7; TRBD2 might be the D (5 bases). The V end lost 4 bases, the J end lost 6 bases, and 14 bases lay between the germline ends. Germline CDR1 and CDR2: SGHNT and YYREEE (reference sequence). This CDR3 region has 13 residues. Written as DNA, the CDR3 is TGTGCCAGCAGCACCTACCCCGAGGGCGAGCAGTACTTC. Translating gives CASSTYPEGEQYF.